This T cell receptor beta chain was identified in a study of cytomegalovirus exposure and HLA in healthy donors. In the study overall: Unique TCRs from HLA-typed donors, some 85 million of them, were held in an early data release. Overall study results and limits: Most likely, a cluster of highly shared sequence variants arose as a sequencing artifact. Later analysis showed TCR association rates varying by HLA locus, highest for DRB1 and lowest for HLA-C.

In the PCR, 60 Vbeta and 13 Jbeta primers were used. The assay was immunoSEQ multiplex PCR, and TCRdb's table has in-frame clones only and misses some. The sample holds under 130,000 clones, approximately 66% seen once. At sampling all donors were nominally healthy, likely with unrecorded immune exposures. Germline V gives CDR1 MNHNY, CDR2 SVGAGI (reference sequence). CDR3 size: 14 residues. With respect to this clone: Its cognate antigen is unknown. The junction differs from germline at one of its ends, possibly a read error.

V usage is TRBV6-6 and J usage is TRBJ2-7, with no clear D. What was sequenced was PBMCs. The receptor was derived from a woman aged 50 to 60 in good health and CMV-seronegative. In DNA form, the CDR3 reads TGTGCCAGCAGGGAGCATCTGGCAATCTACGGGCAGTACTTC. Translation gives CASREHLAIYGQYF.